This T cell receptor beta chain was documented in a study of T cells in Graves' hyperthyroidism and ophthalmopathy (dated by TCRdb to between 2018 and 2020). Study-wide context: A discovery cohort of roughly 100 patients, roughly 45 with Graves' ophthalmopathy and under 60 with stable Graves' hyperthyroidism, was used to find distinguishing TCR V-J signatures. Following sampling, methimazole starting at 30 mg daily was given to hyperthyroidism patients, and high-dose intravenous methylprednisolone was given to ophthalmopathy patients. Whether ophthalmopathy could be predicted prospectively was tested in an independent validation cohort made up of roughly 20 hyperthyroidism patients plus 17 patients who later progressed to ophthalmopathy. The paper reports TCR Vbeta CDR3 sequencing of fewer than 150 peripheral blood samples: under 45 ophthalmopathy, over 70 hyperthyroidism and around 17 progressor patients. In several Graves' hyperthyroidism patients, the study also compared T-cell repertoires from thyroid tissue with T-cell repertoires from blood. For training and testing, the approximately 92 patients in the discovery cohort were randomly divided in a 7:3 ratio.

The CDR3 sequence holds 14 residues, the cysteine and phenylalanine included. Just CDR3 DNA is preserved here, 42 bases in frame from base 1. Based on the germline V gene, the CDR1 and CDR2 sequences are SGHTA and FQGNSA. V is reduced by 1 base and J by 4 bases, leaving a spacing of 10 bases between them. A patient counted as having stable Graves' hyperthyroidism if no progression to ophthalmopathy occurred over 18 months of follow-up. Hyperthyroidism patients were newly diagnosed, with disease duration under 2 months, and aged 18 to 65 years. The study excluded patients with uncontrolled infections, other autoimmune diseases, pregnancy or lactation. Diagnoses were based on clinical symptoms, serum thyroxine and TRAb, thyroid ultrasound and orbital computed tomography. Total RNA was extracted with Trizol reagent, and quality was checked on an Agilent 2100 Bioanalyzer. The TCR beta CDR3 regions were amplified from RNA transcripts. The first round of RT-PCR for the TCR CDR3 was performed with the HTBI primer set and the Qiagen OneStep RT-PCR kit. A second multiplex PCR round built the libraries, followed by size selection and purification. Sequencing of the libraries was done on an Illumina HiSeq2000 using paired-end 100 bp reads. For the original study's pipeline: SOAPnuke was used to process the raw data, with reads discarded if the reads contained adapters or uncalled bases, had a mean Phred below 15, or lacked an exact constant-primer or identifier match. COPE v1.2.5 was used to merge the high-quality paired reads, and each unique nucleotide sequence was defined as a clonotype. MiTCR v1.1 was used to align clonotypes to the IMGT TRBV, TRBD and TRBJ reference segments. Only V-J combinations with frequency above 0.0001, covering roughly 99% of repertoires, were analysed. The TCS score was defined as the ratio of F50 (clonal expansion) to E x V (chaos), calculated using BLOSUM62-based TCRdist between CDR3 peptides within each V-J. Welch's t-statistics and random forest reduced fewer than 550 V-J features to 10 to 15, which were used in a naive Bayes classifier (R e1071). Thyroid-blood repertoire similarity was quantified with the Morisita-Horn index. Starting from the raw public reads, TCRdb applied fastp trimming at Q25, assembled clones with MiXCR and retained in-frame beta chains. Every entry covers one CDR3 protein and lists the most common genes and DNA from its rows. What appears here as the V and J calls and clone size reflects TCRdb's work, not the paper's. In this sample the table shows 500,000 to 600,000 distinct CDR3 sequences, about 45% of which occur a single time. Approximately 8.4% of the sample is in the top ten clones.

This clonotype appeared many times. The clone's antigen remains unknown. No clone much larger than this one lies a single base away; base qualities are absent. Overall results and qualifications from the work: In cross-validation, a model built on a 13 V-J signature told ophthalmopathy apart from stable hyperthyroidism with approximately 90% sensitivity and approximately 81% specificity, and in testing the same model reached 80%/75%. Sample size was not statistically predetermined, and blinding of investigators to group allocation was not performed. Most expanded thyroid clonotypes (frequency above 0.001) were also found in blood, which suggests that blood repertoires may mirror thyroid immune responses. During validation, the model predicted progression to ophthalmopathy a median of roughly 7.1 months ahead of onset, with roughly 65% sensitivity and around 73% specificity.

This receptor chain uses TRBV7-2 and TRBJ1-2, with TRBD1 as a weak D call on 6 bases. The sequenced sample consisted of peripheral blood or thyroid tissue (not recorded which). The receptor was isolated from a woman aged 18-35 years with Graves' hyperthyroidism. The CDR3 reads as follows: CASSLVRDTYGYTF. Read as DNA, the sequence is TGTGCCAGCAGCTTAGTTAGGGACACCTATGGCTACACCTTC.